Presented here are 9 T cell receptor beta chains from one specimen sequenced in a study of Graves' ophthalmopathy and Graves' hyperthyroidism. Using RNA transcripts, the TCR beta CDR3 regions were amplified. HTBI-primed first-round RT-PCR preceded second-round multiplex PCR. From the multiplex PCR reads, TCRdb called clonotypes with MiXCR, one entry per CDR3 protein. The sample lists a few hundred thousand distinct CDR3 sequences; under 40% were seen once. Sequencing was performed on peripheral blood or thyroid tissue (not recorded which). These receptor sequences come from an adult man with Graves' hyperthyroidism.

The chain links TRBV5-1 to TRBJ2-1; D remains ambiguous. The CDR3 covers 15 residues. CDR1 is SGHRS and CDR2 is YFSETQ in the germline V gene. Trimming removed 0 bases at V and 5 bases at J, with 12 bases between. CDR3 sequence reads: CASSLVGLFNNEQFF. The CDR3 DNA reads as TGCGCCAGCAGCTTGGTAGGGCTATTCAACAATGAGCAGTTCTTC.

The chain recombines TRBV20-1 with TRBJ2-2, with 8 bases lining up with TRBD1. V was clipped by 5 bases and J by 3 bases; unmatched bases: 2. The CDR3 is 13 amino acids. Germline V gene data show CDR1 as DFQATT and CDR2 as SNEGSKA (reference sequence). The chain's CDR3 is CSAEDRDTGELFF. In DNA form, the CDR3 reads TGCAGTGCTGAGGACAGGGACACCGGGGAGCTGTTTTTT.

V is TRBV20-1 and J is TRBJ1-2; possibly TRBD1 for D (6 bases). Per the germline V gene, CDR1 is DFQATT and CDR2 is SNEGSKA (reference sequence). V was pared by 3 bases and J by 5 bases, with 13 bases between. There are 13 residues in the CDR3. The CDR3 coding sequence is TGCAGTGCTAGTCGGGGGCAGGGGTATGGCTACACCTTC. It codes for CSASRGQGYGYTF.

This clonotype has ten or more counts. This chain connects TRBV11-2 to TRBJ2-7, with 7 bases matching TRBD1. This CDR3 region has 14 residues. Germline V CDR1 and CDR2: SGHAT, FQNNGV. V was pared by 5 bases and J by 2 bases, with 6 bases of the junction left unmatched. The chain's CDR3 is CASSLPGQPYEQYF. For the CDR3, the DNA is TGTGCCAGCAGCCTACCGGGACAGCCCTACGAGCAGTACTTC.

The chain uses TRBV7-6 and TRBJ2-5; either TRBD1 or TRBD2 may fit D (7 bases each). V was trimmed by 4 bases and J by 1 base, leaving 13 bases between them. The CDR3 runs 15 residues. CDR1 is SGHVS, CDR2 FNYEAQ, per germline. The CDR3 nucleotides read TGTGCCAGCAGCTCAGAGCGGGACAGCCAAGAGACCCAGTACTTC. Its protein is CASSSERDSQETQYF.

This clonotype came up a few times. The junction differs from germline at one of its ends, possibly a read error. The rearrangement links TRBV7-8 to TRBJ1-2, with D maybe TRBD1 (6 bases). The CDR3 has 16 residues. CDR1 and CDR2 from the germline V gene are SGHVS and FQNEAQ. This CDR3 is CASKFVGSRGNDGYTF. The CDR3 DNA reads as TGTGCCAGCAAATTCGTCGGGAGCAGGGGTAACGATGGCTACACCTTC.

The table lists this clonotype with a few counts. The J gene is TRBJ2-7, the V gene TRBV5-1; 9 bases are a match to TRBD1. The J segment lost 6 bases and the V segment lost 1 base, leaving 5 bases of the junction unmatched. CDR3 length: 14 residues. Looked up from germline, CDR1 is SGHRS and CDR2 is YFSETQ. CDR3 nucleotides: TGCGCCAGCAGCTTGAAGACAGGGGGGGGCGAGCAGTACTTC. Translating it yields CASSLKTGGGEQYF.

The rearrangement joins TRBV20-1 to TRBJ1-2, with TRBD1 identical over 7 bases. Germline CDR1 reads DFQATT; CDR2 reads SNEGSKA (reference sequence). Trimming cost V 3 bases and J 9 bases; bases outside gene matches: 1. This CDR3 is built from 10 residues. The chain's CDR3 is CSARDRSYTF. The CDR3 DNA reads as TGCAGTGCTAGGGACAGGAGCTACACCTTC.

V is TRBV5-4 and J is TRBJ2-1; TRBD2 matches at 10 bases. Germline V lookup: CDR1 SGHNT, CDR2 YYREEE (reference sequence). V shed 1 base and J 6 bases; nucleotides not matched to a gene: 7. The CDR3 is 16 amino acids. This chain's CDR3 is CASSLPHSGGANEQFF. The CDR3 nucleotides are TGTGCCAGCAGCTTGCCACACAGCGGGGGGGCCAATGAGCAGTTCTTC. The whole variable domain, remainder taken from reference TRBV5-4 and TRBJ2-1, is ETGVTQSPTHLIKTRGQQVTLRCSSQSGHNTVSWYQQALGQGPQFIFQYYREEENGRGNFPPRFSGLQFPNYSSELNVNALELDDSALYLCASSLPHSGGANEQFFGPGTRLTVL.